This T cell receptor beta chain was recorded in a study of T cells in Graves' hyperthyroidism and ophthalmopathy. Clinical symptoms, serum thyroxine and TRAb, thyroid ultrasound and orbital computed tomography together formed the diagnostic basis. Amplification of TCR beta CDR3 regions used RNA as the template. A set of HTBI primers served as the primers for a first-round RT-PCR of the TCR CDR3. In TCRdb, the multiplex PCR reads were re-called with MiXCR into one record per CDR3 protein. The data hold about half a million distinct CDR3 sequences, with 22% observed a single time. This clonotype showed up many times. This CDR3 has 15 residues. Trimming removed 6 bases from V and 2 bases from J, with 16 bases in between. Germline V gene sequence: CDR1 MDHEN, CDR2 SYDVKM.

Sequenced input: blood. The sequence was collected from a woman aged 65 to 85 with Graves' ophthalmopathy. V and J are TRBV28 and TRBJ1-1; D possibly corresponds to TRBD1 (6 bases). The CDR3 protein is CASSPPGGLNTEAFF. CDR3 bases: TGTGCCAGCAGCCCACCGGGGGGCCTAAACACTGAAGCTTTCTTT.